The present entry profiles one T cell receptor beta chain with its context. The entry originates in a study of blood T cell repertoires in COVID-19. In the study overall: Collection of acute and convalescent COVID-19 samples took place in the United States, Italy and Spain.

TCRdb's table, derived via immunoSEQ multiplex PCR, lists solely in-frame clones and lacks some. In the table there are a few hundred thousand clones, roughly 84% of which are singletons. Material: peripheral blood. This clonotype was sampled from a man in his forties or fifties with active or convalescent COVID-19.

The DNA for the CDR3 is TGTGCCATCAGTGGACGGGACAGACTTGCTTTCTTT. It encodes CAISGRDRLAFF. The rearrangement uses TRBV10-3 and TRBJ1-1; 7 bases are a match to TRBD1. Per germline, CDR1 ENHRY and CDR2 SYGVKD. This CDR3 has 12 residues. V shed 4 bases, J shed 11 bases, and the junction held 7 bases outside the gene matches.